A single sample is the source of the 21 T cell receptor beta chains below, sequenced in a study of type 1 regulatory T cells. Study outcomes and limitations: Compared with non-Tr1 cells, Tr1 cells showed a narrower TCR repertoire.

TCRdb used MiXCR to reprocess the reads, holding one entry per CDR3 protein. Of several thousand distinct CDR3 sequences in the sample, 30% to 40% were seen once. Antigens of these TCRs are unknown. Source material: cultured type 1 regulatory T (Tr1) cells, either the whole culture or a sorted fraction (not recorded which). The receptors were sampled from a human donor in good health.

The chain couples TRBV7-2 to TRBJ2-5; D perhaps matches TRBD2 (5 bases). This CDR3 comprises 14 residues. The V end lost 5 bases, the J end lost 5 bases, and 15 bases lay between the germline ends. Looked up from germline, CDR1 is SGHTA and CDR2 is FQGNSA. Here the CDR3 DNA reads TGTGCCAGCAGCCGCCGGACCGGGGAGGAGACCCAGTACTTC. Encoded protein: CASSRRTGEETQYF.

The gene calls are TRBV20-1 and TRBJ2-7; 7 nucleotides agree with TRBD2. Germline CDR1 is DFQATT and CDR2 is SNEGSKA (reference sequence). The CDR3 is 13 residues long. The V segment lost 6 bases and the J segment 3 bases; nucleotides outside the gene matches: 8. CDR3 nucleotides: TGCAGTGCCACGCCCGGGAGGCTCTACGAGCAGTACTTC. The encoded protein is CSATPGRLYEQYF.

This clonotype was detected only a few times. The chain links TRBV18 to TRBJ2-3; tentatively, D is TRBD1 (5 bases). This CDR3 comprises 14 residues. CDR1 is KGHSH, CDR2 LQKENI, per germline. V was pared by 1 base and J by 5 bases, with 10 bases between. CDR3 amino acids: CASSPLTGGDTQYF. DNA of the CDR3: TGTGCCAGCTCACCACTTACAGGCGGAGATACGCAGTATTTT.

This clonotype was detected ten times or more. V is TRBV7-8 and J is TRBJ1-4, with D unresolved. Germline-derived CDR1 and CDR2 are SGHVS and FQNEAQ. This CDR3 contains 12 residues. Trimming shortened V by 6 bases and J by 7 bases, and 9 bases separated the two germline ends. Here the CDR3 DNA reads TGTGCCAGCAGGCAGGACGGTGAAAAACTGTTTTTT. Its translation: CASRQDGEKLFF.

By sample fraction, this clonotype is medium-sized. This chain connects TRBV20-1 to TRBJ2-3, with a tentative D call TRBD2 (5 bases). V gave up 5 bases and J gave up 7 bases, with 16 bases separating them. CDR1 and CDR2 from the germline V gene are DFQATT and SNEGSKA (reference sequence). The length of the CDR3 is 13 residues. In DNA form, the CDR3 reads TGCAGTGCTCCCCTCGCCCTAGCACATACGCAGTATTTT. Translating it yields CSAPLALAHTQYF.

The rearrangement uses TRBV2 and TRBJ2-7; TRBD2 agrees at 11 bases. The CDR3 length is 15 residues. V shed 4 bases, J shed 7 bases, and the junction held 9 bases outside the gene matches. Germline V CDR1 and CDR2: SNHLY, FYNNEI. Here the CDR3 reads CASSVLLAGVGEQYF. The CDR3 DNA sequence: TGTGCCAGCAGTGTTTTACTAGCGGGAGTGGGGGAGCAGTACTTC. The whole variable domain, remainder taken from reference TRBV2 and TRBJ2-7, is EPEVTQTPSHQVTQMGQEVILRCVPISNHLYFYWYRQILGQKVEFLVSFYNNEISEKSEIFDDQFSVERPDGSNFTLKIRSTKLEDSAMYFCASSVLLAGVGEQYFGPGTRLTVT.

V and J are TRBV20-1 and TRBJ1-2; 8 nucleotides align to TRBD1. Germline V gene data show CDR1 as DFQATT and CDR2 as SNEGSKA (reference sequence). The CDR3 runs 14 residues. With V trimmed by 4 bases and J by 4 bases, 8 bases remained unmatched. Here the CDR3 DNA reads TGCAGTGCTAACGACAGGGGTGGGACCTATGGCTACACCTTC. Protein: CSANDRGGTYGYTF.

In this sample, this clonotype turned up a few times. V usage is TRBV3-1 and J usage is TRBJ1-3; D may be TRBD1 (5 bases). Germline CDR1 reads LGHDT; CDR2 reads YNNKEL (reference sequence). The CDR3 has 14 amino acids. V was shortened by 0 bases and J by 7 bases, with 10 bases between the two germline ends. CDR3 in amino acids: CASSQDPGLNTIYF. CDR3 DNA: TGTGCCAGCAGCCAAGATCCGGGGCTGAACACCATATATTTT.

This clonotype was recorded many times. The chain is built from TRBV18 and TRBJ2-7, with 10 positions matching TRBD1. V shed 6 bases and J 4 bases; nucleotides not matched to a gene: 6. The CDR3 loop spans 14 amino acids. Germline CDR1 reads KGHSH; CDR2 reads LQKENI. The CDR3 is CASSTGTGVYEQYF. CDR3 nucleotides: TGTGCCAGCTCCACCGGGACAGGGGTATACGAGCAGTACTTC. The variable domain in full, with the rest retrieved from reference TRBV18 and TRBJ2-7, is NAGVMQNPRHLVRRRGQEARLRCSPMKGHSHVYWYRQLPEEGLKFMVYLQKENIIDESGMPKERFSAEFPKEGPSILRIQQVVRGDSAAYFCASSTGTGVYEQYFGPGTRLTVT.

The chain uses TRBV4-3 and TRBJ2-1; the D is unclear. Trimming shortened V by 0 bases and J by 0 bases, and 12 bases separated the two germline ends. The CDR3 sequence is 17 residues long. Germline V gives CDR1 LGHNA, CDR2 YSLEER. CDR3 loop: CASSQELLFSSYNEQFF. The CDR3 DNA reads as TGCGCCAGCAGCCAAGAACTGCTTTTTTCCTCCTACAATGAGCAGTTCTTC.

V and J are TRBV5-1 and TRBJ2-2; unclear D gene. V lost 4 bases and J 5 bases, leaving 6 bases between the germline ends. The germline V gene encodes CDR1 SGHRS and CDR2 YFSETQ. The CDR3 consists of 12 residues. The CDR3 nucleotides read TGCGCCAGCAGCAGGGATACCGGGGAGCTGTTTTTT. It specifies CASSRDTGELFF.

This clonotype was found a few times. V is TRBV6-1 and J is TRBJ2-2; the D is unclear. Looked up from germline, CDR1 is MNHNS and CDR2 is SASEGT. The CDR3 has 15 amino acids. V was trimmed by 7 bases and J by 4 bases, leaving 16 bases between them. CDR3 DNA: TGTGCCAGCATAAGCCCCTCTGGTTTCACCGGGGAGCTGTTTTTT. As protein: CASISPSGFTGELFF.

V is TRBV7-6 and J is TRBJ2-2; D gene uncertain. Germline CDR1 is SGHVS and CDR2 is FNYEAQ. With 4 bases removed from V and 0 bases from J, the gap between germline ends came to 12 bases. CDR3 length equals 16 residues. CDR3 residues: CASSSGPIANTGELFF. For the CDR3, the DNA is TGTGCCAGCAGCTCAGGTCCTATCGCGAACACCGGGGAGCTGTTTTTT.

This clonotype was found many times. The rearrangement joins TRBV7-3 to TRBJ2-2; D remains ambiguous. CDR1 is SGHTA, CDR2 FQGTGA, per germline. The V gene lost 1 base and the J gene lost 5 bases, with 5 bases spanning the gap. The CDR3 runs 13 residues. This CDR3 is CASSLISTGELFF. The CDR3 DNA follows: TGTGCCAGCAGCTTAATCTCAACCGGGGAGCTGTTTTTT.

Relative to its sample, this clonotype is medium-sized. The gene calls are TRBV7-3 and TRBJ2-2; D is perhaps TRBD2 (5 bases). Trimming shortened V by 5 bases and J by 6 bases, and 10 bases separated the two germline ends. This CDR3 comprises 13 residues. Germline V CDR1 and CDR2: SGHTA, FQGTGA. The CDR3 loop reads CASSPTSAGELFF. The CDR3 DNA reads as TGTGCCAGCAGCCCTACTAGTGCCGGGGAGCTGTTTTTT. Using reference TRBV7-3 and TRBJ2-2 for the parts outside the CDR3, the full variable domain is GAGVSQTPSNKVTEKGKYVELRCDPISGHTALYWYRQSLGQGPEFLIYFQGTGAADDSGLPNDRFFAVRPEGSVSTLKIQRTERGDSAVYLCASSPTSAGELFFGEGSRLTVL.

The chain uses TRBV4-2 and TRBJ2-3; 12 positions match TRBD2. The CDR3 is 15 amino acids. Germline CDR1 LGHNA, CDR2 YNFKEQ. V lost 4 bases and J lost 6; bases outside the gene matches: 5. The CDR3 sequence is CASSPASGGGDTQYF. The DNA of the CDR3 is TGTGCCAGCAGCCCCGCTAGCGGGGGGGGGGATACGCAGTATTTT.

This clonotype is medium-sized within its sample. The chain employs TRBV6-5 and TRBJ2-2; perhaps TRBD1 as D (5 bases). Germline V gene sequence: CDR1 MNHEY, CDR2 SVGAGI. CDR3 length equals 15 residues. The V end was cut by 2 bases, the J end by 5 bases, with 12 bases between. The CDR3 here is CASSYLRQNTGELFF. The CDR3 nucleotides read TGTGCCAGCAGTTACCTTAGACAGAATACCGGGGAGCTGTTTTTT.

J is TRBJ2-1 and V is TRBV6-1; 9 positions match TRBD2. The length of the CDR3 is 14 residues. Germline CDR1 MNHNS, CDR2 SASEGT. V dropped 7 bases and J dropped 9; count of bases not matched to a gene: 10. In DNA form, the CDR3 reads TGTGCCAGCATGGAAGTAGCGGGAGTAGGTGAGCAGTTCTTC. This encodes CASMEVAGVGEQFF.

This clonotype counts as medium-sized. The rearrangement links TRBV7-2 to TRBJ2-1, with 8 bases aligning to TRBD2. This CDR3 spans 16 amino acids. Germline V gives CDR1 SGHTA, CDR2 FQGNSA. V shed 6 bases and J 5 bases; nucleotides not matched to a gene: 12. In DNA, the CDR3 is TGTGCCAGCAGACGGGTACCGGGAGGGCCGAACAATGAGCAGTTCTTC. Protein: CASRRVPGGPNNEQFF.

This clonotype is classed as medium-sized. The J gene is TRBJ1-5, the V gene TRBV12-3 or TRBV12-4; maybe TRBD1 (5 bases). The CDR3 is 15 residues long. Trimming took off 4 bases at V and 0 bases at J, with 10 bases between the two ends. The CDR3 loop reads CASSSLGGSNQPQHF. As DNA, the CDR3 is TGTGCCAGCAGTTCCCTGGGGGGTAGCAATCAGCCCCAGCATTTT.

This clonotype is judged medium-sized. The chain is built from TRBV4-2 and TRBJ1-1; D unresolved. The CDR3 spans 14 residues. CDR1 is LGHNA and CDR2 is YNFKEQ in the germline V gene. V gave up 1 base and J gave up 3 bases, with 9 bases separating them. CDR3 sequence: CASSQATLYTEAFF. CDR3 in DNA: TGTGCCAGCAGCCAAGCCACCCTGTACACTGAAGCTTTCTTT.